This record concerns one T cell receptor beta chain sequence. Antigen specificity is unknown. Sequencing used immunoSEQ multiplex PCR; TCRdb keeps in-frame clones, though not all of them. The sample shows about 16,000 clones, roughly 89% of them seen only once. The data were taken from a study of circulating and synovial CD4+ cells in juvenile arthritis. The CDR3 is made up of 13 amino acids. V lost 0 bases, J lost 7 bases, and 12 bases lay in between. Per the germline V gene, CDR1 is GTSNPN and CDR2 is SVGIG (reference sequence). Points from the study as a whole: Overlap with synovium rose as more T cells were sequenced. Diversity here was lower than in bulk blood CD4 cells. T cell genome counts differed by at least an order of magnitude between CPL and CD4 samples. These blood cells shared more CDR3 sequences with synovium than bulk blood.

The chain combines TRBV30 with TRBJ2-5; D may be TRBD1 (6 bases). Sequenced sample: CD4+ T cells from blood. This receptor was identified in a human donor with juvenile idiopathic arthritis. DNA for the CDR3: TGTGCCTGGAGTGTACAGGGCCTGGGGACCCAGTACTTC. Its protein is CAWSVQGLGTQYF.